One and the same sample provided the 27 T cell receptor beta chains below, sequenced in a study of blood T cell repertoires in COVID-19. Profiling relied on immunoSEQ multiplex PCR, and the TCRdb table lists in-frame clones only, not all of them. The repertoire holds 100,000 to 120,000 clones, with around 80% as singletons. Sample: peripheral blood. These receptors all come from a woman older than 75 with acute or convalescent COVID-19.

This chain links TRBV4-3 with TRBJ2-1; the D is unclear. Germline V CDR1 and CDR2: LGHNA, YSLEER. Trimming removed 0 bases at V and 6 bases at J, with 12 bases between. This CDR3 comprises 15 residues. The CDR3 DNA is TGCGCCAGCAGCCAAGATTTTAACTATCCCAATGAGCAGTTCTTC. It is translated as CASSQDFNYPNEQFF.

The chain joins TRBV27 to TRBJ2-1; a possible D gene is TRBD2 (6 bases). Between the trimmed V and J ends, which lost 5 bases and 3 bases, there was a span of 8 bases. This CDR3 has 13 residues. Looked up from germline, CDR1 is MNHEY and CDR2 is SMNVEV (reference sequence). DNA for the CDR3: TGTGCCAGCAGTATGGGACTCTACAATGAGCAGTTCTTC. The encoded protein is CASSMGLYNEQFF.

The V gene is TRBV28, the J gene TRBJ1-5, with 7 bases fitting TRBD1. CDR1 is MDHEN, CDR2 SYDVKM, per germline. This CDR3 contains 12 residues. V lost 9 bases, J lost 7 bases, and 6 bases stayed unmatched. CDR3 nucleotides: TGTGCCAGTCAGGGGGTTGTACAGCCCCAGCATTTT. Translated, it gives CASQGVVQPQHF.

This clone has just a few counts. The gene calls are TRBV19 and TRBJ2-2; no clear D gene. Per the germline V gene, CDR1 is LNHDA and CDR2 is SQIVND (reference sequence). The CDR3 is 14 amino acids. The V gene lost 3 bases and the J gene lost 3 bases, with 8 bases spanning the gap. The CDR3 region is CASSIGRDTGELFF. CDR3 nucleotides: TGTGCCAGTAGTATTGGCCGGGACACCGGGGAGCTGTTTTTT.

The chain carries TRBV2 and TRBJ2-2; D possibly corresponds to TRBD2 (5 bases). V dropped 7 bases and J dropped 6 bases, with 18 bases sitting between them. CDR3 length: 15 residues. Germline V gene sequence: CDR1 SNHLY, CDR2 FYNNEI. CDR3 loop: CASTSSAGVAGELFF. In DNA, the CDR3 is TGTGCCAGCACTTCATCCGCGGGTGTGGCCGGGGAGCTGTTTTTT.

CDR3 protein: CAPRTGLPGELFF. The DNA for the CDR3 is TGTGCCCCGAGGACGGGACTCCCCGGGGAGCTGTTTTTT. V and J are TRBV12-3 or TRBV12-4 and TRBJ2-2, with D perhaps matching TRBD2 (6 bases). CDR3 length: 13 residues. V was clipped by 11 bases and J by 6 bases, with 16 bases between them.

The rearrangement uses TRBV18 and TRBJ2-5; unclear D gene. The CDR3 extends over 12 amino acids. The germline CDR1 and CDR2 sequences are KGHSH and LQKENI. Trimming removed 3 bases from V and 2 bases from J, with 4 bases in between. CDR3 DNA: TGTGCCAGCTCACCTCCTCAAGAGACCCAGTACTTC. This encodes CASSPPQETQYF. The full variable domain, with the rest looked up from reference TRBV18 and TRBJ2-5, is NAGVMQNPRHLVRRRGQEARLRCSPMKGHSHVYWYRQLPEEGLKFMVYLQKENIIDESGMPKERFSAEFPKEGPSILRIQQVVRGDSAAYFCASSPPQETQYFGPGTRLLVL.

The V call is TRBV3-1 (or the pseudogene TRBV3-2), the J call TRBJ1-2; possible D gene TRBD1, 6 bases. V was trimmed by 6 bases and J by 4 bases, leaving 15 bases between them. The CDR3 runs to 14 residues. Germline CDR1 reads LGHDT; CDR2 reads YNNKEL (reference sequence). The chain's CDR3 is CASRNGEGVYGYTF. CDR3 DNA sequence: TGTGCCAGCAGAAATGGTGAGGGGGTCTATGGCTACACCTTC.

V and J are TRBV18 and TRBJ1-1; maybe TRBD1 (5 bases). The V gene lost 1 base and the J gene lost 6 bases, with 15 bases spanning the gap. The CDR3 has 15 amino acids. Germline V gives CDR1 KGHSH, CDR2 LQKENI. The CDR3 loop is CASSPRVGGDPEAFF. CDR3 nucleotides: TGTGCCAGCTCACCACGGGTGGGGGGGGACCCTGAAGCTTTCTTT.

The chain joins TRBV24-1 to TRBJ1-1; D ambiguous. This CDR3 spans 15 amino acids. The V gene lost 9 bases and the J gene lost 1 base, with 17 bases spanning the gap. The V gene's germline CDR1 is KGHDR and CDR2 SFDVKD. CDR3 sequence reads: CATPEHHPPNTEAFF. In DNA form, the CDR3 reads TGTGCCACCCCTGAACACCACCCTCCGAACACTGAAGCTTTCTTT.

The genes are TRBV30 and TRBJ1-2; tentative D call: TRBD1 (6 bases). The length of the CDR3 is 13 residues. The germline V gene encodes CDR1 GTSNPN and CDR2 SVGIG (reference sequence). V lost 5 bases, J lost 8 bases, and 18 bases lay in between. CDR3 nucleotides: TGTGCCTGGGCCAGGGGAGAGGGCCTCGGCTACACCTTC. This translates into CAWARGEGLGYTF.

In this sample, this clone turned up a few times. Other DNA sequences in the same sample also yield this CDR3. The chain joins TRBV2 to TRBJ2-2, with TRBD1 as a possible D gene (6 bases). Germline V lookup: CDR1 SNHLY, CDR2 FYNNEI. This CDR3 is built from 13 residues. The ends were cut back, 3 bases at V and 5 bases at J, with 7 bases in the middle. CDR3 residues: CASSDQGTGELFF. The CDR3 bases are TGTGCCAGCAGTGATCAGGGGACCGGGGAGCTGTTTTTT. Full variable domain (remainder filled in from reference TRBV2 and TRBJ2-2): EPEVTQTPSHQVTQMGQEVILRCVPISNHLYFYWYRQILGQKVEFLVSFYNNEISEKSEIFDDQFSVERPDGSNFTLKIRSTKLEDSAMYFCASSDQGTGELFFGEGSRLTVL.

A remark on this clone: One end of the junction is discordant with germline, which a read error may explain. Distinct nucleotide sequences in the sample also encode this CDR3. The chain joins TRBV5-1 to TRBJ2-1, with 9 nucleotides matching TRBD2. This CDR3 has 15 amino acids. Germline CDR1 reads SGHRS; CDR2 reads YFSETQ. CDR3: CASSLEAGGPGEQFF. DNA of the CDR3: TGCGCCAGCAGCTTGGAGGCGGGAGGGCCCGGTGAGCAATTCTTC.

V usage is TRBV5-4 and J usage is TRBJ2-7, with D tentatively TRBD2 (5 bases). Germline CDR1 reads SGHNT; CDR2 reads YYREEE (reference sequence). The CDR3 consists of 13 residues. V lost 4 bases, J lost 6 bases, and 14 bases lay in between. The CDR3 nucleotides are TGTGCCAGCAGCCGCTGGGGAGCATCCGAGCAGTACTTC. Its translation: CASSRWGASEQYF.

In nucleotides, the CDR3 is TGTGCTTCCCCCTTGACTAGCGGGAGCTCCTACAATGAGCAGTTCTTC. It is translated as CASPLTSGSSYNEQFF. The chain recombines TRBV30 with TRBJ2-1; 12 positions match TRBD2. Germline lookup yields CDR1 GTSNPN and CDR2 SVGIG (reference sequence). The CDR3 has 16 residues.

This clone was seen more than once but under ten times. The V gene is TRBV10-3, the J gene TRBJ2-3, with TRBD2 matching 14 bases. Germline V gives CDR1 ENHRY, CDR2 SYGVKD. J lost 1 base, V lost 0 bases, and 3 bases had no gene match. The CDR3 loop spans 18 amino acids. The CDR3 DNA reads TGTGCCATCAGTGAGTCGAAGGGACTAGCGGGAGGCACAGATACGCAGTATTTT. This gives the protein CAISESKGLAGGTDTQYF.

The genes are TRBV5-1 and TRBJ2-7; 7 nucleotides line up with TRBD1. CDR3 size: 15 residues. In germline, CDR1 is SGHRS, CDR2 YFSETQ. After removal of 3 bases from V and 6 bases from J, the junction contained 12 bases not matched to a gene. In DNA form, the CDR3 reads TGCGCCAGCAGCTCGACAGGCAGGGGGTCGGGCGAGCAGTACGTC. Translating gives CASSSTGRGSGEQYV.

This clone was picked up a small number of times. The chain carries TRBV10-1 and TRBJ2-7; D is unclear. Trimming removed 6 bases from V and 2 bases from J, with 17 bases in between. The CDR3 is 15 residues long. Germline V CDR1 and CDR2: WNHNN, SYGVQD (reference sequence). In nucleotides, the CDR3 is TGCGCCAGCAGGCCCCCCAGGTCATCCACCTACGAGCAGTACTTC. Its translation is CASRPPRSSTYEQYF.

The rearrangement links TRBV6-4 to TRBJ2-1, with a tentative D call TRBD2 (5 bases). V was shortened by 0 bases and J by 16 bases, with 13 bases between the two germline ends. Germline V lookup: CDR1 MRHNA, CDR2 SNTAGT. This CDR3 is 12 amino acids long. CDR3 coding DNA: TGTGCCAGCAGTGACTCGGGGATTGGACTTTTCTTC. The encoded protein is CASSDSGIGLFF.

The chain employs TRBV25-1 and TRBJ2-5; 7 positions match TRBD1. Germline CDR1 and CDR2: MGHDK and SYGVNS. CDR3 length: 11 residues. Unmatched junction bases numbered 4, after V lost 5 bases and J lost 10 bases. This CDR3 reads CASSRQGHQYF. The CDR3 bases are TGTGCCAGCAGTCGACAGGGACACCAGTACTTC.

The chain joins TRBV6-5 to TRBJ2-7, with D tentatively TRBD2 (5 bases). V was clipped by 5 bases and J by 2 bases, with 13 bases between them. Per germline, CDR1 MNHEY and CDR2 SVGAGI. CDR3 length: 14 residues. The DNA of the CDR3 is TGTGCCAGCAGTACATTTCTAGCACCCTACGAGCAGTACGTC. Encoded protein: CASSTFLAPYEQYV.

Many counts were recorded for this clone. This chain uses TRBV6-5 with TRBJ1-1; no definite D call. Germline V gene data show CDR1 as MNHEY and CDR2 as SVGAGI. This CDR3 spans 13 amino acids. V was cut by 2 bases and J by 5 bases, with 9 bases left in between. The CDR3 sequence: CASSYTKTTEAFF. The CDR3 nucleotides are TGTGCCAGCAGTTACACAAAAACGACTGAAGCTTTCTTT.

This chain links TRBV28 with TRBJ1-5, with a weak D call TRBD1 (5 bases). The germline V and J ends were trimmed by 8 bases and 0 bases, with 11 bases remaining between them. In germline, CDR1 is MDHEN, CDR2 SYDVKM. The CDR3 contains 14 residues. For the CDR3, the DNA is TGTGCCAGCGAAACAGGTTTTAGCAATCAGCCCCAGCATTTT. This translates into CASETGFSNQPQHF.

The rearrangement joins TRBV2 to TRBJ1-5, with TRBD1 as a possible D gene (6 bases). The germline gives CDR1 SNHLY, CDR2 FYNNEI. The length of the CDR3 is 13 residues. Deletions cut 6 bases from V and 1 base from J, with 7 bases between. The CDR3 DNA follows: TGTGCCAGCAGCGGACAGAGCAATCAGCCCCAGCATTTT. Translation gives CASSGQSNQPQHF.

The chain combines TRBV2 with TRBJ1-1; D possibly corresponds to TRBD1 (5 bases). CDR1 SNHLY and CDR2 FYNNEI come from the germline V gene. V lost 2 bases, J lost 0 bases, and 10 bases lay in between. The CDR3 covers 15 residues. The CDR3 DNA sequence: TGTGCCAGCAGTGAATTCAGGGCCGTGAACACTGAAGCTTTCTTT. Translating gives CASSEFRAVNTEAFF.

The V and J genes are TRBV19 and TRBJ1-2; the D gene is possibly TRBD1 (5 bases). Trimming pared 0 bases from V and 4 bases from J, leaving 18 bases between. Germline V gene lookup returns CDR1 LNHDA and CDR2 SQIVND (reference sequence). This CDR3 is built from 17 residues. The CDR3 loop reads CASSIDPQGVITYGYTF. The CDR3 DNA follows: TGTGCCAGTAGTATAGATCCGCAGGGTGTGATTACCTATGGCTACACCTTC.

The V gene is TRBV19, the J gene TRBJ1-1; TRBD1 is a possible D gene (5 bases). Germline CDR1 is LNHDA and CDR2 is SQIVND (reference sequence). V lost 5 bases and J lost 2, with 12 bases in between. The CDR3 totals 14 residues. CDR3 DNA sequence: TGTGCCAGTAGTTTTTCAGGGCTAAACACTGAAGCTTTCTTT. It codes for CASSFSGLNTEAFF.